A single sample gave rise to the 32 T cell receptor beta chains below, sequenced in a study of Ad26.COV2.S vaccination and SARS-CoV-2 variants. Treatment defined: some 20 received Ad26.COV2.S at low or high dose, single or two shots; 5 received placebo; per-sample allocation not given. Specimen acquisition occurred on day 63 following the initial vaccine or placebo injection. The protocol was immunoSEQ multiplex PCR, while the TCRdb copy is restricted to in-frame clones and leaves out a portion. The sample lists roughly 700,000 clones, roughly 90% occurring once. Here the sequenced sample was peripheral blood, taken in a trial of Ad26.COV2.S vaccine versus placebo. The receptor set was obtained from a person aged 18-60 years who received the Ad26.COV2.S COVID-19 vaccine or a placebo.

J is TRBJ1-6 and V is TRBV6-5, with 9 nucleotides matching TRBD1. The germline gives CDR1 MNHEY, CDR2 SVGAGI. With V trimmed by 7 bases and J by 9 bases, 4 bases remained unmatched. The CDR3 has 13 residues. The CDR3 DNA sequence: TGTGCCAGCATCGGGACAGGGAGTTCACCCCTCCACTTT. Amino acids: CASIGTGSSPLHF.

The chain employs TRBV5-4 and TRBJ1-6, with D tentatively TRBD1 (5 bases). Germline values: CDR1 SGHNT, CDR2 YYREEE (reference sequence). Trimming removed 2 bases at V and 6 bases at J, with 15 bases between. The CDR3 has 16 residues. The CDR3 loop reads CASSFKEGSGNSPLHF. For the CDR3, the DNA is TGTGCCAGCAGCTTTAAGGAGGGGAGTGGTAATTCACCCCTCCACTTT.

J is TRBJ1-2 and V is TRBV27, with 7 bases matching TRBD1. Germline lookup yields CDR1 MNHEY and CDR2 SMNVEV (reference sequence). The CDR3 is 15 residues long. After removal of 2 bases from V and 5 bases from J, the junction contained 8 bases not matched to a gene. The CDR3 is CASSLTAGGIYGYTF. The CDR3 region has the DNA TGTGCCAGCAGTTTAACGGCAGGGGGGATTTATGGCTACACCTTC.

The genes are TRBV11-1 and TRBJ2-5; D is ambiguous. Germline V gene data show CDR1 as SGHAT and CDR2 as FQDESV (reference sequence). V dropped 5 bases and J dropped 5 bases, with 6 bases sitting between them. The CDR3 length is 11 residues. The CDR3 is CASSIGETQYF. For the CDR3, the DNA is TGTGCCAGCAGCATCGGGGAGACCCAGTACTTC.

The chain employs TRBV19 and TRBJ2-2, with D perhaps matching TRBD2 (6 bases). V lost 3 bases and J 4 bases, leaving 18 bases between the germline ends. The CDR3 extends over 17 amino acids. Germline loops: CDR1 LNHDA, CDR2 SQIVND (reference sequence). The CDR3 sequence: CASSMGRLGVGTGELFF. The CDR3 bases are TGTGCCAGTAGTATGGGGAGACTAGGGGTTGGCACCGGGGAGCTGTTTTTT.

The CDR3 region has the DNA TGTGCCAGCAGCCCTTTCGGGGAGGGGGAGCTGTTTTTT. Residues: CASSPFGEGELFF. The rearrangement links TRBV7-9 to TRBJ2-2; possible D gene TRBD2, 5 bases. The CDR3 is 13 residues long. V was clipped by 5 bases and J by 8 bases, with 12 bases between them. Germline loops: CDR1 SEHNR, CDR2 FQNEAQ (reference sequence).

The chain has TRBV3-1 (or the pseudogene TRBV3-2) and TRBJ2-2; no clear D gene. V lost 4 bases to trimming and J lost 1 base, with 10 bases between them. The germline V gene has CDR1 LGHDT and CDR2 YNNKEL (reference sequence). The CDR3 covers 15 residues. CDR3 loop: CASSPFGVNTGELFF. As DNA, the CDR3 is TGTGCCAGCAGCCCGTTTGGTGTGAACACCGGGGAGCTGTTTTTT.

The chain carries TRBV30 and TRBJ2-5, with 11 bases fitting TRBD2. V lost 0 bases and J lost 4; bases outside the gene matches: 4. In germline, CDR1 is GTSNPN, CDR2 SVGIG (reference sequence). This CDR3 has 15 amino acids. The CDR3 is CAWSVGTSGPETQYF. For the CDR3, the DNA is TGTGCCTGGAGTGTTGGGACTAGCGGCCCAGAGACCCAGTACTTC.

As to this clone: Other nucleotide sequences from this sample produce the same CDR3. The chain has TRBV5-1 and TRBJ1-5, with TRBD1 matching over 8 bases. V shed 4 bases, J shed 2 bases, and the junction held 2 bases outside the gene matches. There are 14 residues in the CDR3. Germline-derived CDR1 and CDR2 are SGHRS and YFSETQ. The CDR3, as DNA: TGCGCCAGCAGCCCGGGACAGGGCAATCAGCCCCAGCATTTT. Translating it yields CASSPGQGNQPQHF.

This chain links TRBV7-8 with TRBJ1-2; no clear D gene. The germline V gene encodes CDR1 SGHVS and CDR2 FQNEAQ. This CDR3 has 12 residues. The germline V and J ends were trimmed by 5 bases and 6 bases, with 10 bases remaining between them. For the CDR3, the DNA is TGTGCCAGCAGCCGATCGAGGGATGGCTACACCTTC. Translated: CASSRSRDGYTF.

The chain employs TRBV12-3 or TRBV12-4 and TRBJ2-1, with no clear D. V dropped 7 bases and J dropped 5 bases, with 12 bases sitting between them. This CDR3 has 13 residues. The CDR3, as DNA: TGTGCCAGCACCGGCACGCTAAACAATGAGCAGTTCTTC. This sequence encodes CASTGTLNNEQFF.

J is TRBJ2-7 and V is TRBV18; 9 bases fit TRBD1. V shed 2 bases, J shed 2 bases, and the junction held 4 bases outside the gene matches. Looked up from germline, CDR1 is KGHSH and CDR2 is LQKENI. CDR3 length: 15 amino acids. The CDR3, as DNA: TGTGCCAGCTCACCAACTGGACAGGGGACCTACGAGCAGTACTTC. Protein: CASSPTGQGTYEQYF.

The chain has TRBV15 and TRBJ1-3; the D is unclear. The germline gives CDR1 LNHNV, CDR2 YYDKDF (reference sequence). Trimming cost V 1 base and J 0 bases, with 7 bases left between them. There are 15 residues in the CDR3. CDR3 in amino acids: CATSRVKSSGNTIYF. For the CDR3, the DNA is TGTGCCACCAGCAGAGTAAAGAGCTCTGGAAACACCATATATTTT.

The chain carries TRBV6-2 or TRBV6-3 and TRBJ1-2, with D unclear. V lost 5 bases and J 2 bases, leaving 15 bases between the germline ends. This CDR3 region has 15 residues. CDR1 and CDR2 from the germline V gene are MNHEY and SVGEGT. The CDR3 sequence is CASSNSILGNYGYTF. CDR3 DNA: TGTGCCAGCAGTAATTCGATCTTGGGGAACTATGGCTACACCTTC.

V is TRBV19 and J is TRBJ1-2; no firm D call. Trimming removed 8 bases at V and 5 bases at J, with 15 bases between. CDR1 is LNHDA, CDR2 SQIVND, per germline (reference sequence). This CDR3 is 13 amino acids long. The CDR3 nucleotides are TGTGCCAGTCAGGTCGGACGGACGTATGGCTACACCTTC. Residues: CASQVGRTYGYTF.

V gene TRBV3-1 (or the pseudogene TRBV3-2) combines with J gene TRBJ1-6; D uncertain. There are 16 residues in the CDR3. Trimming stripped 1 base from V and 5 bases from J, with 12 bases between. The germline V gene encodes CDR1 LGHDT and CDR2 YNNKEL (reference sequence). The CDR3 loop is CASSQGQLFNNSPLHF. For the CDR3, the DNA is TGTGCCAGCAGCCAAGGGCAGCTCTTCAATAATTCACCCCTCCACTTT.

The chain recombines TRBV10-3 with TRBJ1-6; D may be TRBD1 (5 bases). Germline CDR1 and CDR2: ENHRY and SYGVKD. The CDR3 has 14 residues. V was shortened by 6 bases and J by 10 bases, with 16 bases between the two germline ends. The CDR3 bases are TGTGCCATCAGGAATGCAGGGTGGAACTCACCCCTCCACTTT. Its translation is CAIRNAGWNSPLHF.

V usage is TRBV11-2 and J usage is TRBJ1-2, with D unresolved. V shed 1 base and J shed 1 base, with 4 bases lying between them. CDR1 and CDR2 from the germline V gene are SGHAT and FQNNGV. The CDR3 contains 13 residues. CDR3 DNA sequence: TGTGCCAGCAGCTTAGCCTTTAACTATGGCTACACCTTC. As protein: CASSLAFNYGYTF.

The chain combines TRBV13 with TRBJ2-7; 9 bases fit TRBD1. V dropped 3 bases and J dropped 4; count of bases not matched to a gene: 4. CDR3 length: 14 amino acids. Looked up from germline, CDR1 is PRHDT and CDR2 is FYEKMQ (reference sequence). CDR3: CASSFNRGLYEQYF. The CDR3 nucleotides are TGTGCCAGCAGCTTTAACAGGGGGCTGTACGAGCAGTACTTC.

This chain links TRBV4-2 with TRBJ2-2, with 10 nucleotides matching TRBD2. The ends lost 3 bases at V and 4 bases at J; junction bases unmatched: 11. CDR3 length: 18 residues. Germline V gene lookup returns CDR1 LGHNA and CDR2 YNFKEQ. CDR3 protein: CASSHPTDSGRITGELFF. CDR3 DNA sequence: TGTGCCAGCAGCCATCCCACGGATAGCGGGAGGATCACCGGGGAGCTGTTTTTT.

V usage is TRBV7-9 and J usage is TRBJ2-3; D perhaps matches TRBD1 (6 bases). Germline V gene data show CDR1 as SEHNR and CDR2 as FQNEAQ (reference sequence). Trimming removed 0 bases at V and 4 bases at J, with 14 bases between. CDR3 size: 16 residues. CDR3 sequence (DNA): TGTGCCAGCAGCTTAGCTGGGGGCGCGGAGGCAGATACGCAGTATTTT. It translates to CASSLAGGAEADTQYF.

Comments on this clone: A junction end diverges from the germline sequence, so it may reflect a read error. The V and J genes are TRBV6-1 and TRBJ2-1; 9 nucleotides line up with TRBD2. The CDR3 is 16 residues long. Germline lookup yields CDR1 MNHNS and CDR2 SASEGT. The CDR3 DNA is TGTGCCAGCAGAGAAGAAAGCGGGAGGAGGTACAATGAGCAGTTCTTC. It translates to CASREESGRRYNEQFF.

This clone has only one observation. V is TRBV18 and J is TRBJ2-3; D is ambiguous. Trimming took 3 bases from V and 2 from J, leaving 15 bases between them. Per the germline V gene, CDR1 is KGHSH and CDR2 is LQKENI. The CDR3 loop spans 16 amino acids. CDR3 nucleotides: TGTGCCAGCTCACCTGGGAACACATGGCCCACAGATACGCAGTATTTT. Translated: CASSPGNTWPTDTQYF.

J is TRBJ2-3 and V is TRBV3-1 (or the pseudogene TRBV3-2), with TRBD1 matching 10 bases. Germline CDR1 is LGHDT and CDR2 is YNNKEL (reference sequence). The CDR3 spans 14 residues. The junction had 4 bases not matched to a gene; V was cut back by 4 bases and J by 6 bases. CDR3 nucleotides: TGTGCCAGCAGCCGGGGACAGGGGATGGATACGCAGTATTTT. Its protein is CASSRGQGMDTQYF.

The V call is TRBV14, the J call TRBJ1-1; D is uncertain. Trimming cost V 4 bases and J 10 bases, with 16 bases left between them. Germline V gene sequence: CDR1 SGHDN, CDR2 FVKESK. The CDR3 covers 13 residues. For the CDR3, the DNA is TGTGCCAGCAGCCCTCAGTGGGGAAGAGGAGCTTTCTTT. This gives the protein CASSPQWGRGAFF. The variable domain in full, completed from reference TRBV14 and TRBJ1-1, reads EAGVTQFPSHSVIEKGQTVTLRCDPISGHDNLYWYRRVMGKEIKFLLHFVKESKQDESGMPNNRFLAERTGGTYSTLKVQPAELEDSGVYFCASSPQWGRGAFFGQGTRLTVV.

The chain recombines TRBV20-1 with TRBJ2-3, with no clear D. V dropped 3 bases and J dropped 0 bases, with 13 bases sitting between them. The length of the CDR3 is 15 residues. Germline V gene sequence: CDR1 DFQATT, CDR2 SNEGSKA (reference sequence). This CDR3 reads CSASFGESSTDTQYF. Here the CDR3 DNA reads TGCAGTGCTAGTTTTGGAGAATCTAGCACAGATACGCAGTATTTT.

The chain is built from TRBV7-9 and TRBJ1-2, with D tentatively TRBD1 (5 bases). The V end was cut by 1 base, the J end by 5 bases, with 20 bases between. CDR1 and CDR2 (germline): SEHNR, FQNEAQ (reference sequence). The CDR3 covers 17 residues. CDR3 coding DNA: TGTGCCAGCAGCTTAGTAGGTGGGGCAGGGCCTTCTTATGGCTACACCTTC. It yields the protein CASSLVGGAGPSYGYTF. Variable domain in full (rest from reference TRBV7-9 and TRBJ1-2): DTGVSQNPRHKITKRGQNVTFRCDPISEHNRLYWYRQTLGQGPEFLTYFQNEAQLEKSRLLSDRFSAERPKGSFSTLEIQRTEQGDSAMYLCASSLVGGAGPSYGYTFGSGTRLTVV.

In its sample, this clone was seen once. V is TRBV7-2 and J is TRBJ1-6; a weak D match, TRBD1 (6 bases). Between the trimmed V and J ends, which lost 4 bases and 5 bases, there was a span of 15 bases. Per germline, CDR1 SGHTA and CDR2 FQGNSA. The CDR3 contains 16 residues. DNA of the CDR3: TGTGCCAGCAGCTCCCGGGGGGGGGCCAATAATTCACCCCTCCACTTT. Translation gives CASSSRGGANNSPLHF.

The chain has TRBV6-5 and TRBJ1-3; D gene uncertain. Germline V gene data show CDR1 as MNHEY and CDR2 as SVGAGI. There are 15 residues in the CDR3. The V and J ends lost 4 bases and 0 bases respectively, with 10 bases between them. The CDR3 loop is CASSSDSNSGNTIYF. The CDR3 DNA sequence: TGTGCCAGCAGTTCGGATTCGAACTCTGGAAACACCATATATTTT.

The CDR3 bases are TGTGCCAGCTCACCACCAGTTAGCGGTAGCACAGATACGCAGTATTTT. It encodes CASSPPVSGSTDTQYF. This chain links TRBV18 with TRBJ2-3, with a tentative D call TRBD2 (6 bases). Trimming cost V 0 bases and J 0 bases, with 10 bases left between them. The germline V gene has CDR1 KGHSH and CDR2 LQKENI. The CDR3 is 16 residues long.

The gene calls are TRBV10-3 and TRBJ1-1; TRBD1 agrees at 10 bases. CDR1 ENHRY and CDR2 SYGVKD come from the germline V gene. This CDR3 is 14 amino acids long. Germline trimming cut 6 bases from V and 5 bases from J; bases unmatched to any gene: 6. The CDR3 sequence is CAIRGTGEGTEAFF. CDR3 DNA: TGTGCCATCAGGGGGACAGGGGAGGGGACTGAAGCTTTCTTT.

A single count supports this clone. J is TRBJ1-1 and V is TRBV14; D may be TRBD1 (5 bases). Germline CDR1 is SGHDN and CDR2 is FVKESK. The CDR3 length is 14 residues. V lost 1 base and J 6 bases, leaving 12 bases between the germline ends. The DNA of the CDR3 is TGTGCCAGCAGCCAAGGGGGGGGTAAGGCTGAAGCTTTCTTT. It yields the protein CASSQGGGKAEAFF. Complete variable domain (other parts from reference TRBV14 and TRBJ1-1): EAGVTQFPSHSVIEKGQTVTLRCDPISGHDNLYWYRRVMGKEIKFLLHFVKESKQDESGMPNNRFLAERTGGTYSTLKVQPAELEDSGVYFCASSQGGGKAEAFFGQGTRLTVV.